The clone carrying this T cell receptor beta chain was seen a handful of times. Its antigen remains unknown. The sample belongs to a study of early T cells in non-severe SARS-CoV-2 infection. In the study overall: Sequenced bulk RNA came from whole blood that was unsorted, and chains were unpaired.

Study conclusions and caveats: VDJdb-based annotation leaned toward anti-spike CD8 responses and missed private and CD4 specificities.

The V gene end was trimmed by 6 bases and the J gene end by 4 bases; junction bases not matched to a gene: 9. The germline gives CDR1 SQVTM, CDR2 ANQGSEA. The CDR3 consists of 13 residues. Separate cDNA molecules each had unique molecular identifiers attached to them. TCRdb used MiXCR to reprocess the 5' RACE reads, holding one entry per CDR3 protein. This sample has about 110,000 distinct CDR3 sequences; about 12% occur once, and the top ten carry roughly 2.9%. What was sequenced was whole blood. V and J are TRBV29-1 and TRBJ2-7, with TRBD2 matching 7 bases. The sequence derives from an adult who was a healthcare worker with PCR-confirmed SARS-CoV-2 infection or an uninfected control (not recorded which). For the CDR3, the DNA is TGCAGCGTAGCGGGACTTCACTTGTACGAGCAGTACTTC. This codes for CSVAGLHLYEQYF.